This T cell receptor beta chain is drawn from a study of T cell clones after liver transplantation. On the study more broadly: Patients counted as tolerant after at least one year off all immunosuppression, enzymes not exceeding twice normal.

Germline CDR1 GTSNPN, CDR2 SVGIG (reference sequence). This CDR3 contains 13 residues. The V end lost 0 bases, the J end lost 4 bases, and 7 bases lay between the germline ends. Clones were sequenced by immunoSEQ multiplex PCR, and TCRdb holds only the in-frame ones, with some missing. Here the sample spans over 100,000 clones, 75% to 85% being singletons. The TCR comes from a human donor who received a liver transplant. Specimen: CD4+ T cells from blood, collected before liver transplant. This chain connects TRBV30 to TRBJ1-3; D is unclear. The CDR3 coding sequence is TGTGCCTGGAGTGTCGCGGACGGAAACACCATATATTTT. Encoded protein: CAWSVADGNTIYF.